Each of the 10 T cell receptor beta chains below was sequenced from the same sample in a study of tumor and adjacent non-tumor tissue in lung cancer. TCRbeta libraries were built with three rounds of nested PCR, modified from ARM-PCR. One entry per CDR3 protein, called by TCRdb with MiXCR from the multiplex PCR reads. The sample gives about 80,000 distinct CDR3 sequences, 55% to 70% of which show up once; 10% to 15% is in the top ten. The template was RNA from unsorted bulk tissue. Sequencing was carried out using lung tumor tissue. The source of these receptors is a woman in her 70s with non-small cell lung cancer.

This clonotype has more than one count but fewer than ten. Just one base apart from a much larger clone, this may be a read error. The chain recombines TRBV7-8 with TRBJ2-7, with D possibly TRBD1 on 5 matching bases. Per the germline V gene, CDR1 is SGHVS and CDR2 is FQNEAQ. CDR3 length: 12 residues. DNA for the CDR3: TGTGCCAGCAGCTCCCACATAGGGGAAATGCACTTC. Its translation: CASSSHIGEMHF.

Note on this clonotype: A junction boundary mismatches the germline segment, possibly from a read error. The V gene is TRBV10-3, the J gene TRBJ2-7; 9 bases align to TRBD2. The CDR3 loop spans 17 amino acids. CDR1 and CDR2 (germline): ENHRY, SYGVKD. The CDR3 sequence: CVIRTWELAGVPYEQYF. The DNA for the CDR3 is TGTGTCATCAGGACATGGGAACTAGCGGGTGTTCCCTACGAGCAGTATTTC.

As concerns this clonotype: One end of the junction fails to match germline, which may point to a read error. The chain couples TRBV6-5 to TRBJ2-6; maybe TRBD1 (6 bases). Germline assignment: CDR1 MNHEY and CDR2 SVGAGI. This CDR3 spans 20 amino acids. Here the CDR3 DNA reads TGTACCAGCAGCCGTTCCGGGACACTTCGCGGCGGATCTGGGGCCAACGTCCAGACTTTC. Amino acids: CTSSRSGTLRGGSGANVQTF.

As concerns this clonotype: At one end the junction does not follow the germline gene, possibly because of a read error. This chain connects TRBV20-1 to TRBJ2-2; 9 bases fit TRBD2. Germline CDR1 reads DFQATT; CDR2 reads SNEGSKA (reference sequence). The CDR3 contains 17 residues. The CDR3 sequence is CSAGDDSGSANIGELFF. CDR3 sequence (DNA): TGCAGTGCTGGAGACGATAGCGGGAGCGCGAACATCGGGGAGCTGTTTTTT.

Notes on this clonotype: At one boundary the junction diverges from the germline segment, which might be a read error. V usage is TRBV10-2 and J usage is TRBJ1-2, with TRBD1 matching 8 bases. This CDR3 has 13 amino acids. The germline gives CDR1 WSHSY, CDR2 SAAADI. The CDR3 sequence: CATQTGAGYGYAF. Here the CDR3 DNA reads TGCGCCACCCAGACAGGGGCTGGTTATGGCTACGCCTTC.

This clonotype has at least ten counts. The chain carries TRBV13 and TRBJ2-4, with D uncertain. Germline CDR1 PRHDT, CDR2 FYEKMQ (reference sequence). The CDR3 runs to 13 residues. Trimming left V 2 bases short and J 5 bases short, with 7 bases between. CDR3 nucleotides: TGTGCCAGCAGCTTACCCGTAGAAAACATTCAGTACTTC. It encodes CASSLPVENIQYF.

For this clonotype: Mismatch with germline at one junction end may stem from a read error. This rearrangement joins TRBV29-1 to TRBJ2-7; D is unresolved. The CDR3 is 11 amino acids. Germline CDR1 reads SQVTM; CDR2 reads ANQGSEA. Written as DNA, the CDR3 is TGCAGCATTGAAAGTGAATCCGAGCAGTATTTC. As protein: CSIESESEQYF.

Worth noting for this clonotype: The junction departs from the called germline gene at one end, perhaps through a read error. The J gene is TRBJ2-1, the V gene TRBV4-1; D remains ambiguous. There are 12 residues in the CDR3. Germline CDR1 reads MGHRA; CDR2 reads YSYEKL. CDR3 loop: CASIQDEDEQFF. The CDR3 DNA reads TGCGCCAGCATCCAAGATGAGGACGAGCAGTTCTTC.

Concerning this clonotype: Being one base from a much bigger clone, this may be a read error. The gene calls are TRBV7-9 and TRBJ2-1; D call uncertain. There are 14 residues in the CDR3. Germline-derived CDR1 and CDR2 are SEHNR and FQNEAQ (reference sequence). The CDR3 spells CASSSAPSYIEQFF. The CDR3 coding sequence is TGTGCCAGCAGCTCCGCCCCCTCTTACATTGAGCAGTTCTTC.

V usage is TRBV13 and J usage is TRBJ1-6; D not certain. This CDR3 has 12 residues. V lost 5 bases and J lost 11, with 10 bases in between. Per the germline V gene, CDR1 is PRHDT and CDR2 is FYEKMQ (reference sequence). The CDR3 protein is CASSGPHAPLHF. DNA of the CDR3: TGTGCCAGCAGCGGCCCCCATGCACCCCTCCACTTT.